This T cell receptor (beta chain) was observed in a study of blood T cell repertoires in COVID-19. Study as a whole: Acute and convalescent COVID-19 samples came from the United States, Italy and Spain. In each case, the material was cDNA or gDNA derived from T cells, B-cell-depleted T cells, or PBMCs.

CDR3 length: 15 residues. The V and J ends lost 8 bases and 4 bases, in that order; junction bases with no gene match: 10. Germline V gene data show CDR1 as MNHEY and CDR2 as SVGAGI. In the original analysis: Amplified reference gene primers provided the basis for estimating nucleated cell counts. TCRdb's table, derived via immunoSEQ multiplex PCR, lists solely in-frame clones and lacks some. V and J calls and clone size are those listed in that table; D and trimming were worked out from the DNA. This sample carries 24,000 or so clones, around 80% of them seen once, and the ten largest clones take approximately 60%.

The chain couples TRBV6-5 to TRBJ1-2, with 10 bases identical to TRBD1. Sequencing input: peripheral blood. This clonotype was obtained from a woman older than 75 with acute or convalescent COVID-19. CDR3 sequence: CASGTGQGTIYGYTF. CDR3 nucleotides: TGTGCCAGCGGGACGGGACAGGGGACCATCTATGGCTACACCTTC.